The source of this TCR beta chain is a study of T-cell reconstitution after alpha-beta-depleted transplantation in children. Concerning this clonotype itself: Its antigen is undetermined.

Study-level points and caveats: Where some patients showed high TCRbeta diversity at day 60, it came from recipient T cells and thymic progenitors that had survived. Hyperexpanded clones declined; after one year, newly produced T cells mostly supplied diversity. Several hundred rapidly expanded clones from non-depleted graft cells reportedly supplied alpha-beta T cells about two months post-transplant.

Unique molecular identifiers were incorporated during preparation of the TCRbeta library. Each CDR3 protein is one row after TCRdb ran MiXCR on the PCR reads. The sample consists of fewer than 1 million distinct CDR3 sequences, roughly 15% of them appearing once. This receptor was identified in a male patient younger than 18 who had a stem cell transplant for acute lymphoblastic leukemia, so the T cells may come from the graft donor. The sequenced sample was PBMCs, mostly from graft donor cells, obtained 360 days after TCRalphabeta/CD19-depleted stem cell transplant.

CDR3 amino acids: CAISLAQYNEQFF. CDR3 coding DNA: TGTGCCATCAGCCTAGCCCAATACAATGAGCAGTTCTTC. The V and J genes are TRBV10-3 and TRBJ2-1, with D tentatively TRBD2 (5 bases). The CDR3 consists of 13 residues. The germline CDR1 and CDR2 sequences are ENHRY and SYGVKD. V lost 6 bases and J lost 4, with 10 bases in between.